The 24 T cell receptor beta chains presented below share a single source sample, sequenced in a study of cytomegalovirus exposure and HLA in healthy donors. This PCR relied on a set of 60 Vbeta primers and 13 Jbeta primers. Clones were sequenced by immunoSEQ multiplex PCR, and TCRdb holds only the in-frame ones, with some missing. The table shows roughly 180,000 clones, with 82% occurring only once. Sequencing was performed on PBMCs. Receptors were obtained from a man aged 35 to 55 in good health and CMV-seronegative.

This clone was observed once. J is TRBJ1-2 and V is TRBV19; tentative D call: TRBD1 (5 bases). The germline CDR1 and CDR2 sequences are LNHDA and SQIVND (reference sequence). V was shortened by 0 bases and J by 8 bases, with 10 bases between the two germline ends. The CDR3 contains 13 residues. This CDR3 is CASSIEAGLGYTF. The CDR3 bases are TGTGCCAGTAGTATAGAAGCAGGGCTCGGCTACACCTTC. The whole variable domain, remainder taken from reference TRBV19 and TRBJ1-2, is DGGITQSPKYLFRKEGQNVTLSCEQNLNHDAMYWYRQDPGQGLRLIYYSQIVNDFQKGDIAEGYSVSREKKESFPLTVTSAQKNPTAFYLCASSIEAGLGYTFGSGTRLTVV.

The chain is built from TRBV7-8 and TRBJ2-2, with D possibly matching TRBD2 (7 bases). Germline V gives CDR1 SGHVS, CDR2 FQNEAQ. Deletions cut 0 bases from V and 2 bases from J, with 13 bases between. The CDR3 sequence is 17 residues long. DNA of the CDR3: TGTGCCAGCAGCTTAGCGCGACGGGGGGCCAACACCGGGGAGCTGTTTTTT. Its protein product is CASSLARRGANTGELFF. Combining the CDR3 with reference TRBV7-8 and TRBJ2-2 gives the whole variable domain GAGVSQSPRYKVAKRGQDVALRCDPISGHVSLFWYQQALGQGPEFLTYFQNEAQLDKSGLPSDRFFAERPEGSVSTLKIQRTQQEDSAVYLCASSLARRGANTGELFFGEGSRLTVL.

This chain connects TRBV9 to TRBJ1-3, with D uncertain. The CDR3 length is 15 residues. Looked up from germline, CDR1 is SGDLS and CDR2 is YYNGEE. V was clipped by 0 bases and J by 8 bases, with 15 bases between them. This CDR3 reads CASSVDIRPQDTIYF. CDR3 nucleotides: TGTGCCAGCAGCGTAGATATCAGGCCCCAGGACACCATATATTTT.

The chain is built from TRBV5-1 and TRBJ2-4; D possibly corresponds to TRBD1 (5 bases). This CDR3 region has 13 residues. The ends were cut back, 5 bases at V and 5 bases at J, with 11 bases in the middle. Germline lookup yields CDR1 SGHRS and CDR2 YFSETQ. This CDR3 is CASRVGRENIQYF. CDR3 nucleotides: TGCGCCAGCAGGGTGGGCAGGGAAAACATTCAGTACTTC.

A few counts support this clone. This chain links TRBV11-2 with TRBJ1-1, with TRBD1 as a possible D gene (6 bases). Germline V gives CDR1 SGHAT, CDR2 FQNNGV. CDR3 size: 15 residues. The V gene lost 5 bases and the J gene lost 1 base, with 14 bases spanning the gap. For the CDR3, the DNA is TGTGCCAGCAGCGACAGGTTTTCCCGGAACACTGAAGCTTTCTTT. Translating gives CASSDRFSRNTEAFF.

J is TRBJ2-7 and V is TRBV5-6; TRBD2 is a possible D gene (5 bases). From germline, CDR1 is SGHDT and CDR2 YYEEEE. V was trimmed by 1 base and J by 0 bases, leaving 20 bases between them. The CDR3 consists of 18 residues. In nucleotides, the CDR3 is TGTGCCAGCAGCTTGTTTACCAGCGGTCTGATTTACTCCTACGAGCAGTACTTC. It encodes CASSLFTSGLIYSYEQYF.

This clone showed up just once. The V call is TRBV5-8, the J call TRBJ2-5, with D possibly matching TRBD2 (7 bases). Looked up from germline, CDR1 is SGHTS and CDR2 is YDEGEE. This CDR3 is 17 amino acids long. With 0 bases removed from V and 4 bases from J, the gap between germline ends came to 19 bases. CDR3 DNA: TGTGCCAGCAGCTTGGAGGGGGGGTACGGGGTCAGAGAGACCCAGTACTTC. Its protein product is CASSLEGGYGVRETQYF.

The rearrangement links TRBV23-1 to TRBJ1-3, with 7 bases fitting TRBD1. TRBV23-1 is annotated as an ORF whose role is uncertain. V lost 6 bases to trimming and J lost 7 bases; unmatched junction nucleotides: 12. The CDR3 covers 15 residues. In nucleotides, the CDR3 is TGCGCCAGCAGAACTGACAGGGAAAGTGATAACACCATATATTTT. Protein sequence: CASRTDRESDNTIYF.

The chain carries TRBV30 and TRBJ2-7; 7 nucleotides align to TRBD1. Germline V gene sequence: CDR1 GTSNPN, CDR2 SVGIG (reference sequence). This CDR3 region has 13 residues. V was clipped by 3 bases and J by 2 bases; unmatched bases: 4. The CDR3 sequence is CAWSDGTAYEQYF. The CDR3 DNA is TGTGCCTGGAGCGACGGGACAGCCTACGAGCAGTACTTC. The full variable domain, completed using reference TRBV30 and TRBJ2-7, is SQTIHQWPATLVQPVGSPLSLECTVEGTSNPNLYWYRQAAGRGLQLLFYSVGIGQISSEVPQNLSASRPQDRQFILSSKKLLLSDSGFYLCAWSDGTAYEQYFGPGTRLTVT.

The J gene is TRBJ2-7, the V gene TRBV7-2; 11 positions match TRBD2. CDR1 and CDR2 (germline): SGHTA, FQGNSA. The CDR3 runs to 15 residues. The junction had 7 bases not matched to a gene; V was cut back by 5 bases and J by 4 bases. The CDR3 reads CASSPLAGGWYEQYF. DNA of the CDR3: TGTGCCAGCAGCCCCCTAGCGGGAGGTTGGTACGAGCAGTACTTC.

The chain couples TRBV28 to TRBJ2-1, with D unresolved. The V gene lost 6 bases and the J gene lost 2 bases, with 20 bases spanning the gap. There are 17 residues in the CDR3. Germline CDR1 MDHEN, CDR2 SYDVKM. CDR3 in amino acids: CASSLTSAAETYNEQFF. CDR3 nucleotide sequence: TGTGCCAGCAGCTTAACCTCCGCGGCAGAGACCTACAATGAGCAGTTCTTC.

The chain uses TRBV18 and TRBJ1-4; 8 bases fit TRBD1. The trim removed 3 bases at V and 3 bases at J, leaving 3 bases unmatched. CDR3 length: 15 residues. CDR1 KGHSH and CDR2 LQKENI come from the germline V gene. The CDR3 loop is CASSPGQGSNEKLFF. Here the CDR3 DNA reads TGTGCCAGCTCACCTGGACAGGGATCTAATGAAAAACTGTTTTTT.

The chain recombines TRBV2 with TRBJ2-3; 15 bases are a match to TRBD2. The V segment lost 8 bases and the J segment 3 bases; nucleotides outside the gene matches: 9. The CDR3 extends over 17 amino acids. Germline assignment: CDR1 SNHLY and CDR2 FYNNEI. CDR3 sequence reads: CASAGLAGGRVTDTQYF. The CDR3 DNA reads TGTGCCAGCGCCGGACTAGCGGGGGGGCGGGTGACAGATACGCAGTATTTT.

This chain joins TRBV6-5 and TRBJ1-1; no definite D call. The CDR3 loop spans 14 amino acids. The germline V gene encodes CDR1 MNHEY and CDR2 SVGAGI. V was shortened by 10 bases and J by 5 bases, with 20 bases between the two germline ends. CDR3 DNA sequence: TGTGCCACATTACGGCCCGGGATTGGGACTGAAGCTTTCTTT. It yields the protein CATLRPGIGTEAFF.

The J gene is TRBJ2-1, the V gene TRBV7-6, with 7 bases matching TRBD2. With 3 bases clipped from V and 6 bases from J, the junction kept 8 bases outside the gene matches. Looked up from germline, CDR1 is SGHVS and CDR2 is FNYEAQ. The CDR3 covers 15 residues. In nucleotides, the CDR3 is TGTGCCAGCAGCTTTACCGGGACTACTTTCAATGAGCAGTTCTTC. Its translation: CASSFTGTTFNEQFF.

V gene TRBV5-4 combines with J gene TRBJ2-7; 12 nucleotides agree with TRBD2. There are 14 residues in the CDR3. V was pared by 4 bases and J by 5 bases, with 4 bases of the junction left unmatched. Germline V gene data show CDR1 as SGHNT and CDR2 as YYREEE (reference sequence). The CDR3 protein is CASSVLAGGNEQYF. The CDR3 bases are TGTGCCAGCAGCGTGCTAGCGGGAGGGAACGAGCAGTACTTC.

In nucleotides, the CDR3 is TGTGCCAGCAGCTTATATGTCCCCCCACAGGATACGCAGTATTTT. Amino acids: CASSLYVPPQDTQYF. V and J are TRBV7-2 and TRBJ2-3; D call uncertain. Germline V gene sequence: CDR1 SGHTA, CDR2 FQGNSA. Trimming shortened V by 2 bases and J by 6 bases, and 15 bases separated the two germline ends. This CDR3 is built from 15 residues.

The table lists this clone with a few counts. The V and J genes are TRBV5-4 and TRBJ1-6; 8 positions match TRBD1. This CDR3 region has 15 residues. The junction had 7 bases not matched to a gene; V was cut back by 4 bases and J by 7 bases. Germline V gene data show CDR1 as SGHNT and CDR2 as YYREEE (reference sequence). This chain's CDR3 is CASSTQDRANSPLHF. CDR3 nucleotide sequence: TGTGCCAGCAGCACCCAGGACAGGGCCAATTCACCCCTCCACTTT.

This rearrangement joins TRBV11-2 to TRBJ2-2; TRBD2 might be the D (7 bases). V lost 5 bases to trimming and J lost 3 bases, with 16 bases between them. Germline V gene data show CDR1 as SGHAT and CDR2 as FQNNGV. The CDR3 is 16 residues long. The CDR3 coding sequence is TGTGCCAGCAGCAGGGGGGCGGGAGCCCACACCGGGGAGCTGTTTTTT. It codes for CASSRGAGAHTGELFF.

The chain employs TRBV7-2 and TRBJ2-7; D is perhaps TRBD2 (5 bases). Trimming shortened V by 8 bases and J by 9 bases, and 29 bases separated the two germline ends. The CDR3 is made up of 16 amino acids. The germline V gene has CDR1 SGHTA and CDR2 FQGNSA. CDR3 region: CASSQRGSSMTLRQYF. In DNA form, the CDR3 reads TGTGCCAGCTCTCAAAGAGGGAGCAGTATGACACTTAGGCAGTACTTC.

The chain employs TRBV5-4 and TRBJ2-5; TRBD2 matches 11 bases. The CDR3 contains 17 residues. CDR1 and CDR2 (germline): SGHNT, YYREEE (reference sequence). The junction had 10 bases not matched to a gene; V was cut back by 4 bases and J by 2 bases. CDR3 in amino acids: CASSGWGLADTQETQYF. The CDR3 DNA is TGTGCCAGCAGCGGATGGGGACTAGCGGACACACAAGAGACCCAGTACTTC.

This clone was picked up one time. V gene TRBV5-1 combines with J gene TRBJ2-1; TRBD2 matches 12 bases. Germline V lookup: CDR1 SGHRS, CDR2 YFSETQ. The CDR3 is made up of 16 amino acids. With V trimmed by 1 base and J by 7 bases, 6 bases remained unmatched. The DNA of the CDR3 is TGCGCCAGCAGCTTGTCCCCTAGCGGGGGGGCTAATGAGCAGTTCTTC. Residues: CASSLSPSGGANEQFF. Full variable domain (missing parts from reference TRBV5-1 and TRBJ2-1): KAGVTQTPRYLIKTRGQQVTLSCSPISGHRSVSWYQQTPGQGLQFLFEYFSETQRNKGNFPGRFSGRQFSNSRSEMNVSTLELGDSALYLCASSLSPSGGANEQFFGPGTRLTVL.

The rearrangement joins TRBV27 to TRBJ2-7, with 9 bases matching TRBD1. V shed 7 bases and J 6 bases; nucleotides not matched to a gene: 7. This CDR3 spans 13 amino acids. Germline V gene lookup returns CDR1 MNHEY and CDR2 SMNVEV (reference sequence). The CDR3 region is CASTTTGQGEQYF. In DNA form, the CDR3 reads TGTGCCAGCACTACCACGGGACAGGGCGAGCAGTACTTC.

This clone came up a few times. The rearrangement joins TRBV5-5 to TRBJ2-5; 7 bases align to TRBD1. The V and J ends lost 5 bases and 1 base, in that order; junction bases with no gene match: 14. Germline V lookup: CDR1 SGHKS, CDR2 YYEKEE (reference sequence). The CDR3 has 17 residues. The DNA of the CDR3 is TGTGCCAGCAGTTGGGCGCCGGGGACAGACTCCCAAGAGACCCAGTACTTC. Its translation is CASSWAPGTDSQETQYF.